The sequence of this TCR beta chain was determined in a study of shared clonotypes between healthy human individuals. Study background: Aged 18 to 49, the donors were a couple of women and three men.

The germline CDR1 and CDR2 sequences are SQVTM and ANQGSEA. Germline trimming cut 0 bases from V and 4 bases from J; bases unmatched to any gene: 5. The CDR3 totals 15 residues. Ten immunoSEQ deep assay plates were used to sequence unsorted PBMC DNA. In the authors' workflow: As immunoSEQ supplied junction-only sequences (without quality scores), filtering differed. Method: immunoSEQ multiplex PCR; TCRdb's copy keeps in-frame clones and lacks some. V and J calls and clone size are copied from that table; D and trimming were computed from the DNA. This sample has 450,000 to 500,000 clones, with around 73% found just once. There were no recent acute infections or vaccinations among the donors, who were healthy HIV-negative adults.

This sequence was found in a woman in her thirties or forties in good health. Some clones in this sample may be carry-over from other donors' samples. Source material: PBMCs. The rearrangement links TRBV29-1 to TRBJ2-1, with TRBD2 matching 8 bases. This CDR3 reads CSVEDLAGGYNEQFF. CDR3 bases: TGCAGCGTTGAAGATTTGGCGGGAGGTTACAATGAGCAGTTCTTC.